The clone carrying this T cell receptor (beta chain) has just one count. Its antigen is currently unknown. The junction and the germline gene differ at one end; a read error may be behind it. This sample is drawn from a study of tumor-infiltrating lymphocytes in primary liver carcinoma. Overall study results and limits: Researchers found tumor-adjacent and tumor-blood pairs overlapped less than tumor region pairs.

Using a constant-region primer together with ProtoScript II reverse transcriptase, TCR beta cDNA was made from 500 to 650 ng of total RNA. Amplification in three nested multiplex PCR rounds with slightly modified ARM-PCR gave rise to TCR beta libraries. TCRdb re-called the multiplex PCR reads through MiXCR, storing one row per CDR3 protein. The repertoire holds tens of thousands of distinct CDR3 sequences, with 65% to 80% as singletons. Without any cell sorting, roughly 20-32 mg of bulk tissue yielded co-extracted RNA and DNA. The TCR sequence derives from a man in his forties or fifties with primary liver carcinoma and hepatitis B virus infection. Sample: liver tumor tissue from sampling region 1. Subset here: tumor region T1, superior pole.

The CDR3 nucleotides read TGTGCCAACGGCCAAGCTCTGAACACCGGGGAGTTGTTTTTT. Amino acids: CANGQALNTGELFF. This rearrangement joins TRBV4-1 to TRBJ2-2; TRBD2 is a possible D gene (5 bases). The CDR3 covers 14 residues. Germline CDR1 reads MGHRA; CDR2 reads YSYEKL.